The 10 T cell receptor beta chains below were found in one sample sequenced in a study of OX40 agonist ivuxolimab in advanced cancers. The assay was immunoSEQ multiplex PCR, and TCRdb's table has in-frame clones only and misses some. The table has about 74,000 clones, more than 70% seen once; the top ten hold approximately 2%. Sequences were derived from CD4+ or CD8+ T cells sorted from blood, sampled in a trial of the OX40 agonist ivuxolimab. The receptor source for this set is an adult with an advanced solid tumor such as melanoma, head and neck, liver or kidney cancer.

The chain recombines TRBV5-8 with TRBJ2-3; 7 bases align to TRBD2. The germline gives CDR1 SGHTS, CDR2 YDEGEE. Germline trimming cut 2 bases from V and 3 bases from J; bases unmatched to any gene: 3. The CDR3 spans 14 residues. For the CDR3, the DNA is TGTGCCAGCAGCTTTTCCGGGAGGACAGATACGCAGTATTTT. This gives the protein CASSFSGRTDTQYF.

V usage is TRBV7-3 and J usage is TRBJ1-1, with unresolved D. From germline, CDR1 is SGHTA and CDR2 FQGTGA. V gave up 2 bases and J gave up 1 base, with 5 bases separating them. This CDR3 is 13 amino acids long. CDR3 coding DNA: TGTGCCAGCAGCTTAGGAAGGAACACTGAAGCTTTCTTT. It codes for CASSLGRNTEAFF.

The rearrangement joins TRBV6-5 to TRBJ2-4; a weak D match, TRBD1 (5 bases). V lost 5 bases to trimming and J lost 10 bases, with 15 bases between them. Germline V gene sequence: CDR1 MNHEY, CDR2 SVGAGI. The CDR3 covers 13 residues. Here the CDR3 DNA reads TGTGCCAGCAGTAGGGGCCCTGGGGCAATTCAGTACTTC. Translating it yields CASSRGPGAIQYF.

This chain joins TRBV9 and TRBJ2-7, with D maybe TRBD2 (6 bases). The V and J ends lost 0 bases and 2 bases respectively, with 12 bases between them. This CDR3 is 15 amino acids long. Germline values: CDR1 SGDLS, CDR2 YYNGEE. The CDR3 coding sequence is TGTGCCAGCAGCGTAGATGGGGGGACGCCCTACGAGCAGTACTTC. Its translation is CASSVDGGTPYEQYF. Full variable domain (remainder filled in from reference TRBV9 and TRBJ2-7): DSGVTQTPKHLITATGQRVTLRCSPRSGDLSVYWYQQSLDQGLQFLIQYYNGEERAKGNILERFSAQQFPDLHSELNLSSLELGDSALYFCASSVDGGTPYEQYFGPGTRLTVT.

V gene TRBV4-2 combines with J gene TRBJ2-3; 8 bases agree with TRBD2. CDR3 size: 16 residues. Trimming took 1 base from V and 0 from J; bases not matched to a gene: 3. Germline lookup yields CDR1 LGHNA and CDR2 YNFKEQ. DNA of the CDR3: TGTGCCAGCAGCCAAGCGGGAGGGGTAAGCACAGATACGCAGTATTTT. The encoded protein is CASSQAGGVSTDTQYF.

The chain combines TRBV28 with TRBJ1-5; D not certain. Germline CDR1 is MDHEN and CDR2 is SYDVKM. The V end lost 5 bases, the J end lost 1 base, and 9 bases lay between the germline ends. The CDR3 runs 14 residues. CDR3 sequence reads: CASSRRASNQPQHF. In DNA form, the CDR3 reads TGTGCCAGCAGTCGCAGAGCGAGCAATCAGCCCCAGCATTTT.

The chain has TRBV9 and TRBJ2-5, with TRBD1 identical over 8 bases. The CDR3 consists of 15 residues. Germline-derived CDR1 and CDR2 are SGDLS and YYNGEE. Trimming cost V 4 bases and J 5 bases; bases outside gene matches: 10. The CDR3 bases are TGTGCCAGCAGCCCCCGGACAGGGTCTCGGGAGACCCAGTACTTC. It specifies CASSPRTGSRETQYF.

V is TRBV28 and J is TRBJ2-7; weak D call: TRBD2 (6 bases). Looked up from germline, CDR1 is MDHEN and CDR2 is SYDVKM. Trimming cost V 4 bases and J 5 bases, with 15 bases left between them. This CDR3 region has 14 residues. The CDR3 bases are TGTGCCAGCAGTTCCTCTCCGGGACTTAACGAGCAGTACTTC. It is translated as CASSSSPGLNEQYF.

In DNA form, the CDR3 reads TGTGCCAGCAGCCCCCGTGGAGGAAGCTCCTACAATGAGCAGTTCTTC. Amino acids: CASSPRGGSSYNEQFF. The chain employs TRBV11-3 and TRBJ2-1, with D possibly being TRBD2 (5 bases). The CDR3 length is 16 residues. Trimming removed 5 bases at V and 0 bases at J, with 14 bases between. Per the germline V gene, CDR1 is SGHNT and CDR2 is YENEEA.

This clone has just a few counts. The V call is TRBV7-6, the J call TRBJ2-3, with D perhaps TRBD2 (5 bases). This CDR3 has 16 amino acids. The germline V gene encodes CDR1 SGHVS and CDR2 FNYEAQ. Trimming removed 2 bases at V and 3 bases at J, with 15 bases between. CDR3 residues: CASSLRVGAKTDTQYF. In DNA form, the CDR3 reads TGTGCCAGCAGCTTACGGGTGGGAGCGAAGACAGATACGCAGTATTTT.